The 19 T cell receptor beta chains in this list originate from one sample, sequenced in a study of T cell responses to AZD1222 COVID-19 vaccine. Clones were sequenced by immunoSEQ multiplex PCR, and TCRdb holds only the in-frame ones, with some missing. The sample records under 150,000 clones, almost 90% being singletons. This material consisted of peripheral blood, taken 28 days after the second AZD1222 dose. These receptors were collected from an adult who received the AZD1222 COVID-19 vaccine.

The chain recombines TRBV4-3 with TRBJ2-3; D perhaps matches TRBD2 (6 bases). Trimming pared 6 bases from V and 3 bases from J, leaving 16 bases between. Germline V gives CDR1 LGHNA, CDR2 YSLEER. This CDR3 comprises 15 residues. The CDR3 is CASSPRLGGTDTQYF. The CDR3 region has the DNA TGCGCCAGCAGTCCCCGACTAGGAGGGACAGATACGCAGTATTTT.

The chain links TRBV7-2 to TRBJ1-2; the D gene is possibly TRBD1 (5 bases). The CDR3 totals 18 residues. CDR1 and CDR2 (germline): SGHTA, FQGNSA. V was trimmed by 5 bases and J by 5 bases, leaving 27 bases between them. CDR3 nucleotide sequence: TGTGCCAGCAGCAAATGGGACCGGGCTAGTAAAGGGAAATATGGCTACACCTTC. Its protein product is CASSKWDRASKGKYGYTF. The full variable domain, in which reference TRBV7-2 and TRBJ1-2 provide the parts outside the CDR3, is GAGVSQSPSNKVTEKGKDVELRCDPISGHTALYWYRQSLGQGLEFLIYFQGNSAPDKSGLPSDRFSAERTGGSVSTLTIQRTQQEDSAVYLCASSKWDRASKGKYGYTFGSGTRLTVV.

This sequence joins TRBV19 and TRBJ1-3; 9 bases are shared with TRBD1. CDR1 is LNHDA and CDR2 is SQIVND in the germline V gene (reference sequence). The CDR3 is 15 amino acids. V lost 7 bases to trimming and J lost 3 bases; unmatched junction nucleotides: 7. CDR3 in DNA: TGTGCCAGTATAGCCGGGACAGGGTATGGAAACACCATATATTTT. It codes for CASIAGTGYGNTIYF. Full variable domain (outside the CDR3, taken from reference TRBV19 and TRBJ1-3): DGGITQSPKYLFRKEGQNVTLSCEQNLNHDAMYWYRQDPGQGLRLIYYSQIVNDFQKGDIAEGYSVSREKKESFPLTVTSAQKNPTAFYLCASIAGTGYGNTIYFGEGSWLTVV.

V and J are TRBV18 and TRBJ2-7; perhaps D is TRBD1 or TRBD2 (6 bases each). This CDR3 comprises 15 residues. Per the germline V gene, CDR1 is KGHSH and CDR2 is LQKENI. Trimming shortened V by 6 bases and J by 5 bases, and 20 bases separated the two germline ends. This CDR3 reads CASSLRRGDGDEQYF. CDR3 in DNA: TGTGCCAGCTCGCTCCGAAGGGGGGATGGGGACGAGCAGTACTTC. Full variable domain (outside the CDR3, taken from reference TRBV18 and TRBJ2-7): NAGVMQNPRHLVRRRGQEARLRCSPMKGHSHVYWYRQLPEEGLKFMVYLQKENIIDESGMPKERFSAEFPKEGPSILRIQQVVRGDSAAYFCASSLRRGDGDEQYFGPGTRLTVT.

J is TRBJ1-2 and V is TRBV7-2; D ambiguous. The CDR3 spans 12 residues. Germline-derived CDR1 and CDR2 are SGHTA and FQGNSA. V lost 0 bases to trimming and J lost 7 bases, with 6 bases between them. The CDR3 sequence is CASSLAGSGYTF. In nucleotides, the CDR3 is TGTGCCAGCAGCTTAGCAGGGTCTGGCTACACCTTC.

This chain uses TRBV7-2 with TRBJ1-1; TRBD1 is a possible D gene (5 bases). CDR1 is SGHTA and CDR2 is FQGNSA in the germline V gene. CDR3 length: 13 amino acids. Trimming removed 7 bases at V and 5 bases at J, with 14 bases between. The CDR3 reads CASTRGSVTEAFF. The CDR3 region has the DNA TGTGCCAGCACCCGGGGGTCGGTTACTGAAGCTTTCTTT.

The chain uses TRBV7-6 and TRBJ2-1, with TRBD2 identical over 14 bases. CDR1 and CDR2 (germline): SGHVS, FNYEAQ. The CDR3 runs to 17 residues. The J segment lost 7 bases and the V segment lost 1 base, leaving 6 bases of the junction unmatched. CDR3 region: CASSLGQGLAGENEQFF. CDR3 in DNA: TGTGCCAGCAGCTTAGGACAGGGACTAGCGGGAGAGAATGAGCAGTTCTTC.

Only a few counts were recorded for this clone. V is TRBV7-9 and J is TRBJ2-3; perhaps TRBD2 as D (5 bases). CDR1 and CDR2 from the germline V gene are SEHNR and FQNEAQ (reference sequence). CDR3 length equals 14 residues. Trimming removed 7 bases from V and 4 bases from J, with 15 bases in between. In nucleotides, the CDR3 is TGTGCCAGCACCCTAGGAGGAGTCGCAGATACGCAGTATTTT. Translating gives CASTLGGVADTQYF.

V gene TRBV15 combines with J gene TRBJ1-1, with a weak D call TRBD1 (6 bases). The CDR3 runs to 15 residues. Germline-derived CDR1 and CDR2 are LNHNV and YYDKDF (reference sequence). V lost 1 base, J lost 4 bases, and 13 bases lay in between. The CDR3: CATSRGPGAGTEAFF. The DNA for the CDR3 is TGTGCCACCAGCAGAGGCCCGGGGGCGGGCACTGAAGCTTTCTTT.

The J gene is TRBJ2-4, the V gene TRBV27; the match to TRBD1 covers 8 bases. V shed 4 bases, J shed 2 bases, and the junction held 7 bases outside the gene matches. CDR3 length: 16 residues. Per the germline V gene, CDR1 is MNHEY and CDR2 is SMNVEV (reference sequence). The DNA for the CDR3 is TGTGCCAGCAGTTCCAGGGGGCAGAATTCCAAAAACATTCAGTACTTC. It is translated as CASSSRGQNSKNIQYF.

The chain recombines TRBV6-2 or TRBV6-3 with TRBJ2-3; 8 bases are a match to TRBD2. V lost 2 bases and J lost 3; bases outside the gene matches: 4. CDR1 and CDR2 (germline): MNHEY, SVGEGT. The CDR3 has 15 amino acids. DNA for the CDR3: TGTGCCAGCAGTTACGGCGGGAGGAGGACAGATACGCAGTATTTT. Amino acids: CASSYGGRRTDTQYF.

V is TRBV5-7 and J is TRBJ2-3; 11 bases line up with TRBD1. TRBV5-7 is labeled an ORF, and its function is uncertain. The junction had 15 bases not matched to a gene; V was cut back by 8 bases and J by 7 bases. CDR3 length equals 16 residues. The CDR3 nucleotides are TGTGCCAGAAGGACAGGGGGCCTAATGGGACGAAATACGCAGTATTTT. Its translation is CARRTGGLMGRNTQYF.

The chain carries TRBV30 and TRBJ1-1; D is undetermined. Trimming took off 0 bases at V and 2 bases at J, with 7 bases between the two ends. CDR3 length: 13 amino acids. Germline loops: CDR1 GTSNPN, CDR2 SVGIG (reference sequence). Here the CDR3 reads CAWSVRLNTEAFF. As DNA, the CDR3 is TGTGCCTGGAGTGTACGACTTAACACTGAAGCTTTCTTT.

The gene calls are TRBV28 and TRBJ2-7; D is tentatively TRBD1 or TRBD2 (5 bases each). V shed 10 bases and J shed 0 bases, with 13 bases lying between them. The CDR3 is made up of 13 amino acids. Germline V gives CDR1 MDHEN, CDR2 SYDVKM. The CDR3 loop is CATGTVNSYEQYV. The CDR3 DNA is TGTGCCACCGGGACGGTAAACTCCTACGAGCAGTACGTC.

The chain has TRBV5-1 and TRBJ2-5, with D unclear. Germline V gene sequence: CDR1 SGHRS, CDR2 YFSETQ. Trimming removed 0 bases at V and 2 bases at J, with 11 bases between. The CDR3 is 15 amino acids. The CDR3 loop is CASSLAIGLQETQYF. For the CDR3, the DNA is TGCGCCAGCAGCTTGGCCATCGGGCTGCAAGAGACCCAGTACTTC.

V is TRBV20-1 and J is TRBJ1-1, with 10 bases fitting TRBD1. V shed 3 bases, J shed 6 bases, and the junction held 10 bases outside the gene matches. The CDR3 runs 15 residues. From germline, CDR1 is DFQATT and CDR2 SNEGSKA (reference sequence). CDR3 loop: CSASGQGVAGAEAFF. CDR3 nucleotides: TGCAGTGCTAGTGGACAGGGGGTCGCTGGAGCTGAAGCTTTCTTT.

The rearrangement joins TRBV3-1 (or the pseudogene TRBV3-2) to TRBJ1-5; D is ambiguous. With 0 bases removed from V and 4 bases from J, the gap between germline ends came to 10 bases. Germline values: CDR1 LGHDT, CDR2 YNNKEL (reference sequence). This CDR3 spans 15 amino acids. The CDR3 loop is CASSQDLVGNQPQHF. DNA for the CDR3: TGTGCCAGCAGCCAAGATCTGGTAGGGAATCAGCCCCAGCATTTT.

V and J are TRBV20-1 and TRBJ1-5; D possibly corresponds to TRBD1 (6 bases). Germline V gene sequence: CDR1 DFQATT, CDR2 SNEGSKA (reference sequence). Trimming shortened V by 3 bases and J by 7 bases, and 22 bases separated the two germline ends. The CDR3 is 16 residues long. CDR3 nucleotides: TGCAGTGCTAGTCTTAATCCGGGACAAGGGTTCCAGCCCCAGCATTTT. It translates to CSASLNPGQGFQPQHF.

This clone was detected once. The rearrangement joins TRBV7-2 to TRBJ1-3, with D tentatively TRBD1 (6 bases). Per the germline V gene, CDR1 is SGHTA and CDR2 is FQGNSA. The length of the CDR3 is 15 residues. Trimming left V 5 bases short and J 0 bases short, with 11 bases between. The CDR3: CASSPGGISGNTIYF. DNA of the CDR3: TGTGCCAGCAGCCCTGGGGGCATCTCTGGAAACACCATATATTTT.